The 2 T cell receptor beta chains below come from one sample, sequenced in a study of OX40 agonist ivuxolimab in advanced cancers. Measured with immunoSEQ multiplex PCR; TCRdb has only the in-frame clones, and not every one. In the table there are 60,000 or so clones, 85% of which are singletons. The material was CD4+ or CD8+ T cells sorted from blood, obtained in a trial of the OX40 agonist ivuxolimab. The receptors were sampled from an adult with an advanced solid tumor such as melanoma, head and neck, liver or kidney cancer.

The chain combines TRBV18 with TRBJ2-2, with D perhaps matching TRBD1 (5 bases). CDR1 KGHSH and CDR2 LQKENI come from the germline V gene. The CDR3 consists of 13 residues. V was cut by 1 base and J by 6 bases, with 6 bases left in between. This CDR3 is CASSPQQAGELFF. CDR3 nucleotide sequence: TGTGCCAGCTCACCACAACAGGCCGGGGAGCTGTTTTTT.

This rearrangement joins TRBV6-6 to TRBJ2-1, with 12 bases matching TRBD2. The CDR3 sequence is 16 residues long. V dropped 7 bases and J dropped 9; count of bases not matched to a gene: 13. Per the germline V gene, CDR1 is MNHNY and CDR2 is SVGAGI (reference sequence). CDR3 loop: CASIIMGLAGGVEQFF. The CDR3 nucleotides read TGTGCCAGCATCATAATGGGTCTAGCGGGAGGGGTTGAGCAGTTCTTC.